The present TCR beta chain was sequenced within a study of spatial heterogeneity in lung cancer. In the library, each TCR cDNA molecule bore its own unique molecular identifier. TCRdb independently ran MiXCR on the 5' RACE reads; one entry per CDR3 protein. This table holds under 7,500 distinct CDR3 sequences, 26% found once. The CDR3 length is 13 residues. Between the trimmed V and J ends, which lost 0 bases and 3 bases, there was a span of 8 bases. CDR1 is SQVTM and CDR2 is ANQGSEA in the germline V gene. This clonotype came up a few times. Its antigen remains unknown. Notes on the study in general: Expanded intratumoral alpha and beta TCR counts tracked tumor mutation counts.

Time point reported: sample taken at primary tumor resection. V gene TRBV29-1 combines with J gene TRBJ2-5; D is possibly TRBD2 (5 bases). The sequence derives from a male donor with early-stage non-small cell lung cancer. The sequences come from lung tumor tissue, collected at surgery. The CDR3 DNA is TGCAGCGTTGAAGATCCCGGGAAAGAGACCCAGTACTTC. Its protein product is CSVEDPGKETQYF.